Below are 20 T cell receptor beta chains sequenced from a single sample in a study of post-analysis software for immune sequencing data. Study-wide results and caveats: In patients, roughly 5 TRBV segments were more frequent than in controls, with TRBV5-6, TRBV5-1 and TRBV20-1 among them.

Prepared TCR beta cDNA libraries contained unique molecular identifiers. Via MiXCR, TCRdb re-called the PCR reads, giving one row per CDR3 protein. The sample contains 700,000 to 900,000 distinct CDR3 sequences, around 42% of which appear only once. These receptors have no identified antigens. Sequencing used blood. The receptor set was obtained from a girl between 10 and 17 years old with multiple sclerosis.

The CDR3 DNA reads as TGTGCCAGCAGTTTACGGAGCCCCGGGAACCCCTACGAGCAGTACTTC. It translates to CASSLRSPGNPYEQYF. This rearrangement joins TRBV27 to TRBJ2-7, with TRBD2 as a possible D gene (5 bases). This CDR3 contains 16 residues. Trimming shortened V by 2 bases and J by 2 bases, and 16 bases separated the two germline ends. CDR1 MNHEY and CDR2 SMNVEV come from the germline V gene (reference sequence).

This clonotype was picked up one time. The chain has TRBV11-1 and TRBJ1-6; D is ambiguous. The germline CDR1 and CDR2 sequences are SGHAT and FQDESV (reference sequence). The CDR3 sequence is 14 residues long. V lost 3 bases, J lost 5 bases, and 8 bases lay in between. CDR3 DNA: TGTGCCAGCAGCTTTTCCGGGGATAATTCACCCCTCCACTTT. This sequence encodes CASSFSGDNSPLHF.

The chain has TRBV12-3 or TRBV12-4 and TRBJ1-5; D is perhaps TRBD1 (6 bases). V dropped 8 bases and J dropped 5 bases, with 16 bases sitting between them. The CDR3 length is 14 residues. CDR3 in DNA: TGTGCCAGCTCGCCCACAGGGTCGGATCAGCCCCAGCATTTT. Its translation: CASSPTGSDQPQHF.

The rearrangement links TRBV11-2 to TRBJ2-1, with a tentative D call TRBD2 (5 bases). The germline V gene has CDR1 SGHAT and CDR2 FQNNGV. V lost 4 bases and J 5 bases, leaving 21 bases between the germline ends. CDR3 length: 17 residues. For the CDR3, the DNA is TGTGCCAGCAGCTCCACCACACTAGGAGCCCTCAACAATGAGCAGTTCTTC. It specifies CASSSTTLGALNNEQFF.

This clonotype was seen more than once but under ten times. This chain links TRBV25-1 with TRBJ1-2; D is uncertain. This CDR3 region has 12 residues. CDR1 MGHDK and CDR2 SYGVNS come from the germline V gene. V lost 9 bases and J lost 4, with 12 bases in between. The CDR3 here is CASTRSGYGYTF. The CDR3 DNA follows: TGTGCCAGTACGAGGTCAGGCTATGGCTACACCTTC.

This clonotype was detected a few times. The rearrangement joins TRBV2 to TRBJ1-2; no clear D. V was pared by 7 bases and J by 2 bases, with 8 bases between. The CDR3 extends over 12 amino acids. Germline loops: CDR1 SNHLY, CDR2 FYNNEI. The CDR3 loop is CASNPGNYGYTF. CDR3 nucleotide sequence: TGTGCCAGCAACCCGGGGAACTATGGCTACACCTTC.

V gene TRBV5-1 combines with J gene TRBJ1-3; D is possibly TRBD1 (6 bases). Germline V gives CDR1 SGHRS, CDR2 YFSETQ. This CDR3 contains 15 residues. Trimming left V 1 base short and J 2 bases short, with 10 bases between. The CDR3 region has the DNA TGCGCCAGCAGCTTGAGGGGGAAGACTGGAAACACCATATATTTT. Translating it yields CASSLRGKTGNTIYF.

The CDR3 nucleotides are TGCGCCAGCAGCCAACCGGGACTAGCGGGAGAGTCGCCCTACGAGCAGTACTTC. It is translated as CASSQPGLAGESPYEQYF. This chain uses TRBV4-1 with TRBJ2-7; 14 bases are a match to TRBD2. The CDR3 has 18 residues. With 2 bases clipped from V and 2 bases from J, the junction kept 8 bases outside the gene matches. Per germline, CDR1 MGHRA and CDR2 YSYEKL.

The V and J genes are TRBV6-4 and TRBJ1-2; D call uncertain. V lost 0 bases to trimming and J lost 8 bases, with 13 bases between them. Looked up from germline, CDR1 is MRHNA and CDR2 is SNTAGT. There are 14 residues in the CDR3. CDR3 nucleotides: TGTGCCAGCAGTGACTCAGGGCCGACCGGAGGCTACACCTTC. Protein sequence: CASSDSGPTGGYTF.

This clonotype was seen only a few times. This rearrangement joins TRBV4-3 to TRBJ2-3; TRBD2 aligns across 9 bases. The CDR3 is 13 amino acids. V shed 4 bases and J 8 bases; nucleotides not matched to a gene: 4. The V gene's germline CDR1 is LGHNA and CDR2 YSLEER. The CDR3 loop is CASSPLTSGTQYF. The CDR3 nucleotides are TGCGCCAGCAGCCCCCTGACTAGCGGTACGCAGTATTTT.

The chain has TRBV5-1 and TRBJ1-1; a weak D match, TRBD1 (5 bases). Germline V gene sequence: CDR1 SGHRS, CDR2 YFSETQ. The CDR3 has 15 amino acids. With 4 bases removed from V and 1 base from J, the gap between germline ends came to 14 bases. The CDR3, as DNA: TGCGCCAGCAGCCGACCGGGACCATCGAACACTGAAGCTTTCTTT. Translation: CASSRPGPSNTEAFF.

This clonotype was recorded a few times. CDR3 amino acids: CASSWDQSYGYTF. CDR3 DNA: TGTGCCAGCAGTTGGGACCAATCATATGGCTACACCTTC. The chain combines TRBV2 with TRBJ1-2, with TRBD1 as a possible D gene (5 bases). Trimming left V 5 bases short and J 5 bases short, with 12 bases between. This CDR3 contains 13 residues. Germline values: CDR1 SNHLY, CDR2 FYNNEI.

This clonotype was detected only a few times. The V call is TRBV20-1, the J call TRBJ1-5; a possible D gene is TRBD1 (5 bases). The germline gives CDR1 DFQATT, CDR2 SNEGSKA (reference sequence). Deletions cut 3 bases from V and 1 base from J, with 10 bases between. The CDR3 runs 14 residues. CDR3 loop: CSARGLLSNQPQHF. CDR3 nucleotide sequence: TGCAGTGCTAGGGGACTTCTAAGCAATCAGCCCCAGCATTTT.

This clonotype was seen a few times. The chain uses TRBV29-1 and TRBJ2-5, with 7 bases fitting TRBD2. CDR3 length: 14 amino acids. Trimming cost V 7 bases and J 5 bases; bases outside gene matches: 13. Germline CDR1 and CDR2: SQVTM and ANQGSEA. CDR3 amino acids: CSAGSGDPWETQYF. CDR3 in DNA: TGCAGCGCGGGCAGCGGGGACCCTTGGGAGACCCAGTACTTC.

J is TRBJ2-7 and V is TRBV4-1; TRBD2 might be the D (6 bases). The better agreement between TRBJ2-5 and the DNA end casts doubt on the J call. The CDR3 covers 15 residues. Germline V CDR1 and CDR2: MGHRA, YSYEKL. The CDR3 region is CASSQRDLLLETQYF. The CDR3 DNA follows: TGCGCCAGCAGCCAACGGGACTTACTTCTAGAGACCCAGTACTTC.

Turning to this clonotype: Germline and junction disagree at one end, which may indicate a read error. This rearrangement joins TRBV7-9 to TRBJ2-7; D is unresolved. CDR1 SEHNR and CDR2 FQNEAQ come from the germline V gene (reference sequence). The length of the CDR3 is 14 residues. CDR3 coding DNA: TGTGCGAGCAGCTTTAGCTGGGTCGGCCACGAGCAGTACTTC. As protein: CASSFSWVGHEQYF.

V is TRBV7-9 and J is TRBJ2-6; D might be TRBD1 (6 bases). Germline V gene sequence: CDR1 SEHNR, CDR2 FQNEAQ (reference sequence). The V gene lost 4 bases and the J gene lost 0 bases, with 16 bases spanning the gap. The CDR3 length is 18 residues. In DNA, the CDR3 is TGTGCCAGCAGCTCCCGGACAGCGAAAAGCTCTGGGGCCAACGTCCTGACTTTC. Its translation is CASSSRTAKSSGANVLTF.

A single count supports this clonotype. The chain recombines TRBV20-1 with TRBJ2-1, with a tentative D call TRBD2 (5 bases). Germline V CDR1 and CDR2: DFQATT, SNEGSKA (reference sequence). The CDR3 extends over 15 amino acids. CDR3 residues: CSVVSASGRYNEQFF. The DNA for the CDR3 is TGCAGCGTTGTAAGCGCCAGCGGACGGTACAATGAGCAGTTCTTC.

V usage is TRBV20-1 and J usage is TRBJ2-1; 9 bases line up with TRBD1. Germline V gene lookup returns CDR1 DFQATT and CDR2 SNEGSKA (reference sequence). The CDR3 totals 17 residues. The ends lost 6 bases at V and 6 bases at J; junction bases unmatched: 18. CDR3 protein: CSAKISWGTGPRNEQFF. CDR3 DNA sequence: TGCAGTGCCAAAATATCTTGGGGGACAGGGCCTCGCAATGAGCAGTTCTTC.

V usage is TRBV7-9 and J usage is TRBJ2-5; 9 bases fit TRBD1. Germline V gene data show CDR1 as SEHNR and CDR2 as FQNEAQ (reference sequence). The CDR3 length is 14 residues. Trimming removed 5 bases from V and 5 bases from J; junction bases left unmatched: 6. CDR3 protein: CASSIGQGLETQYF. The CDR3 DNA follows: TGTGCCAGCAGCATAGGACAGGGGTTGGAGACCCAGTACTTC.